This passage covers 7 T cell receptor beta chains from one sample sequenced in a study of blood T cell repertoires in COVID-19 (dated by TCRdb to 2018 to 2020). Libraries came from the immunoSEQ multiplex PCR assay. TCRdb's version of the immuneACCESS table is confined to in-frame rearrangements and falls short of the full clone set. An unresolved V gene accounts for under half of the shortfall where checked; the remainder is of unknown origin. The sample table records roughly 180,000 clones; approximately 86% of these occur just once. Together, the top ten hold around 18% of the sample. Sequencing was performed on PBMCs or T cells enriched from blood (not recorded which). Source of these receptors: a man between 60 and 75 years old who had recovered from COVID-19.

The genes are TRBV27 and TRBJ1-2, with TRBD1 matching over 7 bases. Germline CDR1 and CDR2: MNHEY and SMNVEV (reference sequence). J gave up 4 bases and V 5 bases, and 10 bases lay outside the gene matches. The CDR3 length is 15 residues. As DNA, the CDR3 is TGTGCCAGCAGTCCCTCGACAGGGAAGATCTATGGCTACACCTTC. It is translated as CASSPSTGKIYGYTF.

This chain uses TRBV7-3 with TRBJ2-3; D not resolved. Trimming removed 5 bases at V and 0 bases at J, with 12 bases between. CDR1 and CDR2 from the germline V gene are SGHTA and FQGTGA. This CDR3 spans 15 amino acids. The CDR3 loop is CASSQNSFSTDTQYF. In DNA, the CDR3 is TGTGCCAGCAGCCAAAATAGCTTTAGCACAGATACGCAGTATTTT.

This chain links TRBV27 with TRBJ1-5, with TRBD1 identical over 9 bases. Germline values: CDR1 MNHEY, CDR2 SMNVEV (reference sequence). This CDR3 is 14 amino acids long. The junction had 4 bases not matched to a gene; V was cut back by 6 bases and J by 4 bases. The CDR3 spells CASRTTGGNQPQHF. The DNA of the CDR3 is TGTGCCAGCAGAACGACAGGGGGAAATCAGCCCCAGCATTTT.

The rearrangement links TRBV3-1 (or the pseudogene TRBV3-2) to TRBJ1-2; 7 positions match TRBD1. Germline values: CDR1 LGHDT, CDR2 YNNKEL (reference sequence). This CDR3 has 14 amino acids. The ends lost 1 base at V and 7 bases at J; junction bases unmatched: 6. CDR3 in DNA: TGTGCCAGCAGCCAAGCGACAGGGATGAGTGGCTACACCTTC. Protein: CASSQATGMSGYTF.

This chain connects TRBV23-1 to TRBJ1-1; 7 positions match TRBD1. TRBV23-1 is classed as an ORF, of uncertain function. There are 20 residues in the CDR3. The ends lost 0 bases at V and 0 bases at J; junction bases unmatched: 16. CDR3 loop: CASSQSLPPGGLFMNTEAFF. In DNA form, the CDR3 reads TGCGCCAGCAGTCAATCACTACCCCCAGGGGGATTGTTCATGAACACTGAAGCTTTCTTT.

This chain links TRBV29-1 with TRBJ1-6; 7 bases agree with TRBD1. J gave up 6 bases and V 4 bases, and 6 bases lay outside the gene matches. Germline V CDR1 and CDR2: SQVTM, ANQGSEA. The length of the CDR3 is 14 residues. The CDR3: CSVGEQGVNSPLHF. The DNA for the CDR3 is TGCAGCGTTGGAGAGCAGGGGGTTAATTCACCCCTCCACTTT.

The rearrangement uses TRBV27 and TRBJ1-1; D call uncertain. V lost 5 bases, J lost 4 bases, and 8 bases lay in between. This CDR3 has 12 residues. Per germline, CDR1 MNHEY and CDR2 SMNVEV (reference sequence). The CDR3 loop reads CASSLPGTEAFF. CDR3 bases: TGTGCCAGCAGTCTTCCGGGCACTGAAGCTTTCTTT.